The 8 T cell receptor beta chains in this list originate from one sample, sequenced in a study of radiation and T cells in renal cell carcinoma. TCRdb's copy holds only in-frame clones and misses some; the assay was immunoSEQ multiplex PCR. Among 23,000 or so clones listed, roughly 64% were seen once. Treatment given: treatment-naive control, cytoreductive nephrectomy. The input for sequencing was tumor tissue, taken from a patient whose treatment was nephrectomy without radiotherapy. The receptors were gathered from a man aged 35 to 55 with renal cell carcinoma.

Details on this clone: Additional DNA sequences in this sample encode the identical CDR3. V and J are TRBV9 and TRBJ2-1; D may be TRBD1 (7 bases). CDR3 size: 15 residues. Trimming removed 0 bases from V and 4 bases from J, with 11 bases in between. Germline CDR1 SGDLS, CDR2 YYNGEE. CDR3 in amino acids: CASSVGQGGYNEQFF. For the CDR3, the DNA is TGTGCCAGCAGCGTAGGGCAGGGGGGATACAATGAGCAGTTCTTC. The full variable domain, its missing parts supplied by reference TRBV9 and TRBJ2-1, is DSGVTQTPKHLITATGQRVTLRCSPRSGDLSVYWYQQSLDQGLQFLIQYYNGEERAKGNILERFSAQQFPDLHSELNLSSLELGDSALYFCASSVGQGGYNEQFFGPGTRLTVL.

The J gene is TRBJ2-3, the V gene TRBV27; D assignment may be TRBD1 or TRBD2 (5 bases each). Trimming took off 2 bases at V and 6 bases at J, with 12 bases between the two ends. The CDR3 length is 14 residues. The germline CDR1 and CDR2 sequences are MNHEY and SMNVEV (reference sequence). The CDR3 nucleotides are TGTGCCAGCAGTTTAGAGGGGCCGGGGGATACGCAGTATTTT. Its translation: CASSLEGPGDTQYF.

V gene TRBV11-2 combines with J gene TRBJ1-6; D unclear. Trimming took off 3 bases at V and 0 bases at J, with 3 bases between the two ends. CDR1 SGHAT and CDR2 FQNNGV come from the germline V gene. The CDR3 is 14 amino acids. The CDR3 coding sequence is TGTGCCAGCAGCTTGAGCTCCTATAATTCACCCCTCCACTTT. Amino acid sequence: CASSLSSYNSPLHF.

There are a few counts of this clone. The chain couples TRBV4-3 to TRBJ1-1; D call uncertain. The CDR3 has 13 residues. Trimming pared 4 bases from V and 5 bases from J, leaving 11 bases between. The germline CDR1 and CDR2 sequences are LGHNA and YSLEER. The CDR3 loop reads CASSRGPGTEAFF. Written as DNA, the CDR3 is TGCGCCAGCAGCCGAGGCCCCGGGACTGAAGCTTTCTTT.

The chain joins TRBV7-7 to TRBJ1-2; D may be TRBD1 (5 bases). The germline gives CDR1 SSHAT, CDR2 FNYEAQ (reference sequence). This CDR3 spans 12 amino acids. The V end lost 1 base, the J end lost 10 bases, and 10 bases lay between the germline ends. CDR3 nucleotide sequence: TGTGCCAGCAGCTTAGAGCAGGGAGACTACACCTTC. This sequence encodes CASSLEQGDYTF.

This chain connects TRBV6-6 to TRBJ1-5; 8 bases fit TRBD1. Unmatched junction bases numbered 7, after V lost 6 bases and J lost 6 bases. The germline V gene encodes CDR1 MNHNY and CDR2 SVGAGI (reference sequence). This CDR3 is built from 14 residues. The CDR3 protein is CASRPQGEAQPQHF. CDR3 DNA: TGTGCCAGCAGGCCACAGGGGGAGGCTCAGCCCCAGCATTTT.

The chain links TRBV9 to TRBJ1-2; the D gene is possibly TRBD1 (5 bases). Trimming left V 6 bases short and J 5 bases short, with 20 bases between. The CDR3 length is 15 residues. CDR1 is SGDLS and CDR2 is YYNGEE in the germline V gene. DNA for the CDR3: TGTGCCAGCACCCCCTCAGATGGCGGACAATATGGCTACACCTTC. Protein sequence: CASTPSDGGQYGYTF.

The rearrangement uses TRBV28 and TRBJ1-6, with a tentative D call TRBD1 (6 bases). This CDR3 has 14 amino acids. The V end lost 8 bases, the J end lost 7 bases, and 15 bases lay between the germline ends. Germline CDR1 and CDR2: MDHEN and SYDVKM. The CDR3 bases are TGTGCCAGCCGTTGGGAAGGGGGGAATTCACCCCTCCACTTT. Protein: CASRWEGGNSPLHF.